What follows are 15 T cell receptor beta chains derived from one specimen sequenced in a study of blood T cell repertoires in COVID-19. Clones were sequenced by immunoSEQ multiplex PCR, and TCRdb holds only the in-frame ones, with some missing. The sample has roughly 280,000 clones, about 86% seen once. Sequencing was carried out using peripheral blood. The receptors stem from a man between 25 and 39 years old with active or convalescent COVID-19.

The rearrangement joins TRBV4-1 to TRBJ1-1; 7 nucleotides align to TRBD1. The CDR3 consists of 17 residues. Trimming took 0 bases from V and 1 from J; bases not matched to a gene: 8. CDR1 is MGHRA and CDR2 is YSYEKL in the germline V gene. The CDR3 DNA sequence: TGCGCCAGCAGCCAAGATTATCCGGGACAGCCGAACACTGAAGCTTTCTTT. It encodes CASSQDYPGQPNTEAFF.

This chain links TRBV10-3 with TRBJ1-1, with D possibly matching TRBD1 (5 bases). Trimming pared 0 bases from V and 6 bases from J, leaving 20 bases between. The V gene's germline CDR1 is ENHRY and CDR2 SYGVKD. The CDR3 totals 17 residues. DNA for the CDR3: TGTGCCATCAGTGAGTCCCCGGGACGGACTCTAGCGGCTGAAGCTTTCTTT. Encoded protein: CAISESPGRTLAAEAFF.

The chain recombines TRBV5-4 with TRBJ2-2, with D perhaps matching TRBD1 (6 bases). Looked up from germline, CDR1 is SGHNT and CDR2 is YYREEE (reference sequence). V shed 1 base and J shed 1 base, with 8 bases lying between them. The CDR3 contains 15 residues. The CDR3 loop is CASSLQGLNTGELFF. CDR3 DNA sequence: TGTGCCAGCAGCTTGCAGGGGTTGAACACCGGGGAGCTGTTTTTT.

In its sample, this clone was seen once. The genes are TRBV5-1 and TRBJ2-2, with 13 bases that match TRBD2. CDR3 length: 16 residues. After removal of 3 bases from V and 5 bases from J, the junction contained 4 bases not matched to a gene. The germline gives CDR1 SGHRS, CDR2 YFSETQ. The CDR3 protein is CASSSGLAGATGELFF. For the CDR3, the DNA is TGCGCCAGCAGCTCCGGACTAGCGGGAGCAACCGGGGAGCTGTTTTTT.

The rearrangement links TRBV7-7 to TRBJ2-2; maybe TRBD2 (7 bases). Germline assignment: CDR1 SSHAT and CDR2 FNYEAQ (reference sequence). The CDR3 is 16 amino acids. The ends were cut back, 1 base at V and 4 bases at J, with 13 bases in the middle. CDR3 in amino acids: CASSLDTGGITGELFF. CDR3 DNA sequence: TGTGCCAGCAGCTTAGATACGGGGGGCATCACCGGGGAGCTGTTTTTT.

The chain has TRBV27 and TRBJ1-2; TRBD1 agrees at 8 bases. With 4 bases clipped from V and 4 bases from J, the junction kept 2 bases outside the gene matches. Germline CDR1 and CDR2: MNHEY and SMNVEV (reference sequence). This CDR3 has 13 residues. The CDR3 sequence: CASSSTGGYGYTF. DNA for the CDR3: TGTGCCAGCAGTTCAACAGGGGGCTATGGCTACACCTTC.

CDR3 in DNA: TGTGCCAGCAGCGCAGGGTTGGCCTCTGGAAACACCATATATTTT. Protein product: CASSAGLASGNTIYF. The chain combines TRBV6-5 with TRBJ1-3; D is possibly TRBD1 (5 bases). Germline V gene sequence: CDR1 MNHEY, CDR2 SVGAGI. The CDR3 sequence is 15 residues long. Trimming cost V 6 bases and J 0 bases, with 12 bases left between them.

The CDR3 nucleotides read TGCGCCAGCAGCTTGGATACCAGGGGGCAGGGTGAAGCTTTCTTT. Amino acid sequence: CASSLDTRGQGEAFF. This chain links TRBV5-1 with TRBJ1-1; 8 bases map to TRBD1. From germline, CDR1 is SGHRS and CDR2 YFSETQ. The V gene end was trimmed by 0 bases and the J gene end by 7 bases; junction bases not matched to a gene: 8. The CDR3 loop spans 15 amino acids. Using reference TRBV5-1 and TRBJ1-1 for the parts outside the CDR3, the full variable domain is KAGVTQTPRYLIKTRGQQVTLSCSPISGHRSVSWYQQTPGQGLQFLFEYFSETQRNKGNFPGRFSGRQFSNSRSEMNVSTLELGDSALYLCASSLDTRGQGEAFFGQGTRLTVV.

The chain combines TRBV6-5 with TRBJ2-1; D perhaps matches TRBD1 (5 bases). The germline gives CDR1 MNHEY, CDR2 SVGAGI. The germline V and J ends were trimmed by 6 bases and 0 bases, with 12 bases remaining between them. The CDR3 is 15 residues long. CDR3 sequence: CASRTDRSSYNEQFF. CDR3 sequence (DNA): TGTGCCAGCAGAACTGACAGAAGCTCCTACAATGAGCAGTTCTTC.

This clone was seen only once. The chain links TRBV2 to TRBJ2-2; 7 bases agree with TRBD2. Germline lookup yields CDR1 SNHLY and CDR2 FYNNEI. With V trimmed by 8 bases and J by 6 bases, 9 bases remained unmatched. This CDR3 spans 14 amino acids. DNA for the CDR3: TGTGCCAGCGCGATAGCGGGTTTTGCCGGGGAGCTGTTTTTT. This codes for CASAIAGFAGELFF. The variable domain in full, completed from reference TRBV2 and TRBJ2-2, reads EPEVTQTPSHQVTQMGQEVILRCVPISNHLYFYWYRQILGQKVEFLVSFYNNEISEKSEIFDDQFSVERPDGSNFTLKIRSTKLEDSAMYFCASAIAGFAGELFFGEGSRLTVL.

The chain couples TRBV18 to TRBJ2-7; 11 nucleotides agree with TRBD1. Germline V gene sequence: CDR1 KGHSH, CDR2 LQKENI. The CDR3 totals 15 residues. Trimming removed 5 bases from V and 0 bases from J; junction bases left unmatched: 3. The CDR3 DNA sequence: TGTGCCAGCTCAGGACAGGGGGCCGTCTCCTACGAGCAGTACTTC. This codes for CASSGQGAVSYEQYF.

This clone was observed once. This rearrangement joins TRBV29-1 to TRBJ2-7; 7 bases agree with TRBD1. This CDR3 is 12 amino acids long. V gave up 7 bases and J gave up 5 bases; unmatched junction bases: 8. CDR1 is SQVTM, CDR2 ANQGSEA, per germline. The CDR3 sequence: CSGQRGPHEQYF. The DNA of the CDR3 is TGCAGCGGACAAAGGGGGCCCCACGAGCAGTACTTC.

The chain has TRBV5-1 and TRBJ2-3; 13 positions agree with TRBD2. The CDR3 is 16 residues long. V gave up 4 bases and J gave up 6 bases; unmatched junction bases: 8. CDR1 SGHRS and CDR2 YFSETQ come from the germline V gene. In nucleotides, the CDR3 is TGCGCCAGCAGCCAAACTAGCGGGGGGGCAGCGGATACGCAGTATTTT. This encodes CASSQTSGGAADTQYF. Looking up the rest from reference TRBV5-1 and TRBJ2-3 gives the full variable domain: KAGVTQTPRYLIKTRGQQVTLSCSPISGHRSVSWYQQTPGQGLQFLFEYFSETQRNKGNFPGRFSGRQFSNSRSEMNVSTLELGDSALYLCASSQTSGGAADTQYFGPGTRLTVL.

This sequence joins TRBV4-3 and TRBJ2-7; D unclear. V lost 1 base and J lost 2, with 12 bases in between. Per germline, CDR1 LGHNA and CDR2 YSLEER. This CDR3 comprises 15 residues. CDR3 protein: CASSQAVQATYEQYF. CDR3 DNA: TGCGCCAGCAGCCAAGCAGTGCAGGCCACCTACGAGCAGTACTTC.

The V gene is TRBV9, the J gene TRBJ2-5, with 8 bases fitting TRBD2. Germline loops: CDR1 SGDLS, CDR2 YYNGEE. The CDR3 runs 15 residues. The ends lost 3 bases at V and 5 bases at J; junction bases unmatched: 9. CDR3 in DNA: TGTGCCAGCAGCGGCCAGGCGGGGGGCCGGGAGACCCAGTACTTC. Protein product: CASSGQAGGRETQYF.